These 19 T cell receptor beta chains originate from one sample sequenced in a study of blood T cells in healthy people across ages. The second PCR ran roughly 7 to 12 cycles with a sample-barcoded 5' primer and J-beta primers. TCRdb re-analysed the 5' RACE reads in MiXCR, keeping a single row per CDR3 protein. In the table there are about 1.4 million distinct CDR3 sequences, roughly 60% of which are singletons. The sample comprised blood. The receptor source for this set is a man aged 18 to 29 in good health.

This clonotype came up once. This chain links TRBV6-1 with TRBJ1-5, with 10 bases that match TRBD1. V was pared by 3 bases and J by 5 bases, with 4 bases of the junction left unmatched. The CDR3 covers 15 residues. Germline assignment: CDR1 MNHNS and CDR2 SASEGT. This chain's CDR3 is CASSDEDRGYQPQHF. The CDR3 region has the DNA TGTGCCAGCAGTGATGAGGACAGGGGGTATCAGCCCCAGCATTTT.

The genes are TRBV6-6 and TRBJ2-5; no clear D gene. Trimming took 2 bases from V and 5 from J, leaving 9 bases between them. There are 13 residues in the CDR3. Germline V lookup: CDR1 MNHNY, CDR2 SVGAGI (reference sequence). The DNA for the CDR3 is TGTGCCAGCAGTTACCACGGATCCGAGACCCAGTACTTC. It is translated as CASSYHGSETQYF.

This clonotype was detected only a few times. This chain connects TRBV6-5 to TRBJ2-3; D not certain. Trimming stripped 10 bases from V and 2 bases from J, with 7 bases between. This CDR3 region has 11 residues. CDR1 is MNHEY, CDR2 SVGAGI, per germline. For the CDR3, the DNA is TGTGCCACCTCTCTCACAGATACGCAGTATTTT. Translated, it gives CATSLTDTQYF.

J is TRBJ1-2 and V is TRBV29-1, with D perhaps matching TRBD1 (5 bases). Germline V gene data show CDR1 as SQVTM and CDR2 as ANQGSEA. The CDR3 has 15 amino acids. V lost 2 bases to trimming and J lost 10 bases, with 23 bases between them. CDR3 residues: CSVEPAETERGPYTF. For the CDR3, the DNA is TGCAGCGTTGAACCAGCGGAGACAGAAAGGGGCCCCTACACCTTC.

The chain recombines TRBV6-6 with TRBJ1-2; TRBD1 matches at 10 bases. J was trimmed by 4 bases and V by 4 bases; bases with no gene match: 6. CDR1 MNHNY and CDR2 SVGAGI come from the germline V gene (reference sequence). The CDR3 length is 15 residues. The CDR3 here is CASSSTGGSGYGYTF. Written as DNA, the CDR3 is TGTGCCAGCAGTTCGACAGGGGGCTCGGGCTATGGCTACACCTTC.

This clonotype was seen just once. This chain links TRBV5-4 with TRBJ2-2, with a tentative D call TRBD2 (5 bases). Germline V gene data show CDR1 as SGHNT and CDR2 as YYREEE (reference sequence). The V end was cut by 6 bases, the J end by 4 bases, with 16 bases between. The CDR3 sequence is 15 residues long. CDR3 in DNA: TGTGCCAGCAAAATAGCGAGAGGATTCACCGGGGAGCTGTTTTTT. This translates into CASKIARGFTGELFF.

CDR3 in DNA: TGTGCCAGCAGTTTGGGCCCATGGAACCGGGACCCAGTAACGAGTGAAGCTTTCTTT. Amino acids: CASSLGPWNRDPVTSEAFF. The rearrangement uses TRBV27 and TRBJ1-1, with D perhaps matching TRBD1 (5 bases). The germline CDR1 and CDR2 sequences are MNHEY and SMNVEV (reference sequence). Trimming cost V 3 bases and J 7 bases, with 30 bases left between them. The CDR3 runs 19 residues.

The genes are TRBV4-1 and TRBJ1-4, with a possible D match to TRBD1 (5 bases). V dropped 8 bases and J dropped 4 bases, with 14 bases sitting between them. This CDR3 has 14 residues. Germline CDR1 and CDR2: MGHRA and YSYEKL. The CDR3 bases are TGCGCCAGCCAAGTACAGGAAGATAATGAAAAACTGTTTTTT. Amino acids: CASQVQEDNEKLFF.

V and J are TRBV29-1 and TRBJ2-7; 10 nucleotides line up with TRBD1. Germline V gives CDR1 SQVTM, CDR2 ANQGSEA. Trimming at V came to 5 bases and at J to 6 bases, leaving 7 bases not matched to a gene. The CDR3 spans 13 residues. In DNA, the CDR3 is TGCAGCGTTCGGGACAGGGGAATGGGCGAGCAGTACTTC. Translating it yields CSVRDRGMGEQYF.

This clonotype was detected many times. A read error may account for a junction end that differs from germline. The chain recombines TRBV7-6 with TRBJ2-7; D is perhaps TRBD1 or TRBD2 (6 bases each). Germline assignment: CDR1 SGHVS and CDR2 FNYEAQ. The length of the CDR3 is 13 residues. DNA of the CDR3: TGTGCCAGCAGTTTAGGGGGGTCAGGCGAGCAGTACTTC. Protein: CASSLGGSGEQYF.

This clonotype was counted only a few times. The chain recombines TRBV7-2 with TRBJ2-1; 7 positions agree with TRBD2. J lost 4 bases, V lost 3 bases, and 9 bases had no gene match. The CDR3 has 16 residues. Germline assignment: CDR1 SGHTA and CDR2 FQGNSA. The chain's CDR3 is CASSFGAGVAYNEQFF. In DNA, the CDR3 is TGTGCCAGCAGCTTTGGGGCGGGGGTAGCTTACAATGAGCAGTTCTTC.

This clonotype was seen only a few times. The rearrangement links TRBV12-3 or TRBV12-4 to TRBJ1-6; D not certain. Deletions cut 6 bases from V and 8 bases from J, with 8 bases between. The CDR3 loop spans 12 amino acids. The DNA of the CDR3 is TGTGCCAGCAGCCCAAACCATTCACCCCTCCACTTT. Its translation: CASSPNHSPLHF.

The genes are TRBV20-1 and TRBJ2-5; maybe TRBD1 (6 bases). The CDR3 runs to 14 residues. Germline lookup yields CDR1 DFQATT and CDR2 SNEGSKA (reference sequence). Trimming pared 3 bases from V and 1 base from J, leaving 12 bases between. CDR3 residues: CSARPTGFQETQYF. The CDR3 DNA reads as TGCAGTGCTAGGCCTACAGGGTTCCAAGAGACCCAGTACTTC.

The CDR3 is CASSPYNRDEKLFF. The CDR3 bases are TGTGCCAGCAGCCCTTACAACAGGGATGAAAAACTGTTTTTT. The V call is TRBV7-2, the J call TRBJ1-4, with TRBD1 as a possible D gene (6 bases). The CDR3 has 14 amino acids. Germline lookup yields CDR1 SGHTA and CDR2 FQGNSA. V gave up 5 bases and J gave up 6 bases, with 13 bases separating them.

This clonotype appeared a few times. V and J are TRBV6-5 and TRBJ1-2, with D possibly TRBD1 on 5 matching bases. Germline lookup yields CDR1 MNHEY and CDR2 SVGAGI. The CDR3 has 15 residues. V shed 5 bases and J shed 0 bases, with 13 bases lying between them. The CDR3 nucleotides read TGTGCCAGCAGTCCCTCTCGACAGCCTAACTATGGCTACACCTTC. Translated, it gives CASSPSRQPNYGYTF.

The table lists this clonotype with many counts. This chain uses TRBV28 with TRBJ2-1; no reliable D call. This CDR3 contains 11 residues. CDR1 and CDR2 (germline): MDHEN, SYDVKM. Trimming stripped 6 bases from V and 4 bases from J, with 4 bases between. The CDR3 region has the DNA TGTGCCAGCAGAGCTTACAATGAGCAGTTCTTC. This translates into CASRAYNEQFF.

The rearrangement uses TRBV27 and TRBJ1-2, with D perhaps TRBD1 (5 bases). Germline CDR1 reads MNHEY; CDR2 reads SMNVEV (reference sequence). The germline V and J ends were trimmed by 5 bases and 3 bases, with 10 bases remaining between them. This CDR3 comprises 13 residues. The CDR3 sequence: CASSVGPYYGYTF. The CDR3 DNA reads TGTGCCAGCAGTGTGGGACCGTACTATGGCTACACCTTC.

This clonotype was detected a few times. The chain is built from TRBV13 and TRBJ2-7; TRBD1 matches 8 bases. Looked up from germline, CDR1 is PRHDT and CDR2 is FYEKMQ (reference sequence). CDR3 length: 15 amino acids. V lost 2 bases, J lost 5 bases, and 8 bases stayed unmatched. CDR3 in amino acids: CASSLQGARNHEQYF. As DNA, the CDR3 is TGTGCCAGCAGCTTACAGGGGGCGCGAAATCACGAGCAGTACTTC. Full variable domain (rest looked up from reference TRBV13 and TRBJ2-7): AAGVIQSPRHLIKEKRETATLKCYPIPRHDTVYWYQQGPGQDPQFLISFYEKMQSDKGSIPDRFSAQQFSDYHSELNMSSLELGDSALYFCASSLQGARNHEQYFGPGTRLTVT.

The chain recombines TRBV3-1 with TRBJ2-1; D is unresolved. The V end was cut by 0 bases, the J end by 4 bases, with 10 bases between. Germline V gene lookup returns CDR1 LGHDT and CDR2 YNNKEL (reference sequence). CDR3 size: 15 residues. For the CDR3, the DNA is TGTGCCAGCAGCCAAGATGGGTCCCTTTACAATGAGCAGTTCTTC. Translated, it gives CASSQDGSLYNEQFF.